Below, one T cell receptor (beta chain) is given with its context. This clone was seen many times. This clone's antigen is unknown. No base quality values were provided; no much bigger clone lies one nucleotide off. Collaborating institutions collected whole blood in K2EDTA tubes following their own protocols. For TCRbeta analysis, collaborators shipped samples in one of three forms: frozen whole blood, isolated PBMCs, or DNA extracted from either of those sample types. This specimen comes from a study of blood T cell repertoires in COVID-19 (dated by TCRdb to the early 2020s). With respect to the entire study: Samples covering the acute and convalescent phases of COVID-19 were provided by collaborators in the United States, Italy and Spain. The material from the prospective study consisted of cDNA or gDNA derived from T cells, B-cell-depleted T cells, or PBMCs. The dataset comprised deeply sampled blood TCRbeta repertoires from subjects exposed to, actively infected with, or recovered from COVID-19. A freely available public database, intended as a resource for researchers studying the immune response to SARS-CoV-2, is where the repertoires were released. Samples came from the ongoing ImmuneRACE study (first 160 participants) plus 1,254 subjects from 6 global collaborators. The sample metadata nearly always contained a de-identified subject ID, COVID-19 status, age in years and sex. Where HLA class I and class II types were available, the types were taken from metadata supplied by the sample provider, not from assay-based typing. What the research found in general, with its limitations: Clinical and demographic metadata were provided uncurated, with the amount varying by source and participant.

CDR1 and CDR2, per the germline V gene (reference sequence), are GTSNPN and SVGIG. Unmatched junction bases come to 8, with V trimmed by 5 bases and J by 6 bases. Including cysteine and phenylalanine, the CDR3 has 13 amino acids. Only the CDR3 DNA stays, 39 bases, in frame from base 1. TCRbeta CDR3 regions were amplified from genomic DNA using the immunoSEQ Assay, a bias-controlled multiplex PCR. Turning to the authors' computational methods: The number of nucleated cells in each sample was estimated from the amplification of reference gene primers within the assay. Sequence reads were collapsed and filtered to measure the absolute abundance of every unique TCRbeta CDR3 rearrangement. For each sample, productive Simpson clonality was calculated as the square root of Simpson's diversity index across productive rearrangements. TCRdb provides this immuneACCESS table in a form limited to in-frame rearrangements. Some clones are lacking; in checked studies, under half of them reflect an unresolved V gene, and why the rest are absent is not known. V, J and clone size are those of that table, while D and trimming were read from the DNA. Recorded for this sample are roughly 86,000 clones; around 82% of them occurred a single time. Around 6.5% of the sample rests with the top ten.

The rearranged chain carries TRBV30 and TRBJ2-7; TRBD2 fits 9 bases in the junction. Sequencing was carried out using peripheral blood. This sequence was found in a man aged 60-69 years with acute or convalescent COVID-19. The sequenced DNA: TGTGCCTGGCTAGCGGGGTCCGGGAGCGAGCAGTACTTC. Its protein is CAWLAGSGSEQYF.